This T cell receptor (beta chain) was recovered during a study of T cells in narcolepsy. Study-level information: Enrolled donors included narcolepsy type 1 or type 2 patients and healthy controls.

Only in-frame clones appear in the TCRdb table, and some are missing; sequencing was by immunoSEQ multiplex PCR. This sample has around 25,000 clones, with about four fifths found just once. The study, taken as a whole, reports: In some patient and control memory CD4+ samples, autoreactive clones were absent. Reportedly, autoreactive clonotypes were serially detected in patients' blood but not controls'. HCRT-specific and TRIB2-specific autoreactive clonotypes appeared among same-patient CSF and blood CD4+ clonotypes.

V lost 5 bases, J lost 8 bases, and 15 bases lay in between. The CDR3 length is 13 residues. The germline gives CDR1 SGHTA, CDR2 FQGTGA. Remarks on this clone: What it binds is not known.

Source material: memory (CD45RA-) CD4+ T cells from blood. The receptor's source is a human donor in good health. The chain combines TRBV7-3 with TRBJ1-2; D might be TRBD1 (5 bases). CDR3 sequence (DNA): TGTGCCAGCAGCCCGTATCGGGGCGGGGGCTACACCTTC. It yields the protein CASSPYRGGGYTF. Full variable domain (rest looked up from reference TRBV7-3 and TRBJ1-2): GAGVSQTPSNKVTEKGKYVELRCDPISGHTALYWYRQSLGQGPEFLIYFQGTGAADDSGLPNDRFFAVRPEGSVSTLKIQRTERGDSAVYLCASSPYRGGGYTFGSGTRLTVV.